The 28 T cell receptor beta chains below all came from one sample that was sequenced in a study of neurological immune-mediated disorders. Via MiXCR, TCRdb re-called the 5' RACE reads, giving one row per CDR3 protein. This table holds about 58,000 distinct CDR3 sequences, 3% to 4% found once. The sequenced sample was PBMCs. All receptors come from a woman aged 55-75 years with multiple sclerosis.

Ten or more counts support this clonotype. The chain combines TRBV7-2 with TRBJ1-1; D is possibly TRBD1 (5 bases). Trimming took off 8 bases at V and 6 bases at J, with 19 bases between the two ends. The CDR3 has 14 residues. CDR1 is SGHTA and CDR2 is FQGNSA in the germline V gene. CDR3: CASGISGGAAEAFF. The CDR3 DNA is TGTGCCAGCGGGATTAGTGGCGGGGCCGCTGAAGCTTTCTTT.

This clonotype was counted at least ten times. The V and J genes are TRBV20-1 and TRBJ2-1, with D possibly being TRBD2 (5 bases). Germline CDR1 reads DFQATT; CDR2 reads SNEGSKA (reference sequence). The CDR3 contains 14 residues. The germline V and J ends were trimmed by 0 bases and 4 bases, with 10 bases remaining between them. The CDR3 sequence: CSARDLLAYNEQFF. In DNA, the CDR3 is TGCAGTGCTAGAGATCTCCTAGCATACAATGAGCAGTTCTTC.

This clonotype was counted many times. In DNA form, the CDR3 reads TGTGCCAGCAGTTTAGGGCAGAGGGCGGGAGAGACCCAGTACTTC. Translation gives CASSLGQRAGETQYF. The genes are TRBV28 and TRBJ2-5; D perhaps matches TRBD2 (5 bases). The CDR3 runs 15 residues. Trimming removed 2 bases at V and 4 bases at J, with 14 bases between. CDR1 is MDHEN and CDR2 is SYDVKM in the germline V gene.

This clonotype appeared many times. The J gene is TRBJ2-5, the V gene TRBV12-3 or TRBV12-4; maybe TRBD2 (5 bases). The CDR3 extends over 14 amino acids. V lost 3 bases, J lost 4 bases, and 12 bases lay in between. CDR3 sequence: CASSFWGEGETQYF. CDR3 DNA: TGTGCCAGCAGTTTTTGGGGTGAGGGAGAGACCCAGTACTTC.

The CDR3 reads CASSKIPGRSYGYTF. DNA of the CDR3: TGTGCCAGCAGCAAGATCCCTGGACGGTCGTATGGCTACACCTTC. The chain couples TRBV21-1 to TRBJ1-2; the tabulated D call, TRBD1, remains unverified against the DNA. TRBV21-1 corresponds to a pseudogene. The CDR3 contains 15 residues.

There are many counts of this clonotype. The V call is TRBV21-1, the J call TRBJ2-5; TRBD1, as called in the table, went unchecked against the DNA. TRBV21-1 is a documented pseudogene. The CDR3 sequence is 15 residues long. CDR3: CASSKETGTTETQYF. DNA for the CDR3: TGTGCCAGCAGCAAAGAGACAGGGACTACGGAGACCCAGTACTTC.

This clonotype was observed many times. This chain joins TRBV6-5 and TRBJ2-1; TRBD2 matches 13 bases. The CDR3 sequence is 18 residues long. The V gene's germline CDR1 is MNHEY and CDR2 SVGAGI. Unmatched junction bases numbered 8, after V lost 6 bases and J lost 0 bases. The CDR3 region has the DNA TGTGCCAGCAGACACGGGACTAGCGGGACCAGCTCCTACAATGAGCAGTTCTTC. This translates into CASRHGTSGTSSYNEQFF.

This clonotype is large in the sample. This sequence joins TRBV20-1 and TRBJ2-5; 8 bases align to TRBD2. The CDR3 consists of 14 residues. Unmatched junction bases numbered 8, after V lost 3 bases and J lost 5 bases. Germline CDR1 reads DFQATT; CDR2 reads SNEGSKA (reference sequence). The CDR3: CSASGSGVMETQYF. CDR3 bases: TGCAGTGCTAGCGGTAGCGGGGTTATGGAGACCCAGTACTTC.

This clonotype was counted between two and nine times. The gene calls are TRBV18 and TRBJ2-7, with a weak D call TRBD1 (6 bases). This CDR3 contains 15 residues. V gave up 3 bases and J gave up 0 bases, with 12 bases separating them. Germline CDR1 and CDR2: KGHSH and LQKENI. CDR3 DNA sequence: TGTGCCAGCTCACCGGACTTGGACAGCTCCTACGAGCAGTACTTC. Its protein product is CASSPDLDSSYEQYF. Complete variable domain (other parts from reference TRBV18 and TRBJ2-7): NAGVMQNPRHLVRRRGQEARLRCSPMKGHSHVYWYRQLPEEGLKFMVYLQKENIIDESGMPKERFSAEFPKEGPSILRIQQVVRGDSAAYFCASSPDLDSSYEQYFGPGTRLTVT.

This clonotype was detected many times. The chain links TRBV20-1 to TRBJ2-1; D call uncertain. Trimming removed 2 bases at V and 4 bases at J, with 12 bases between. The CDR3 is 14 residues long. Germline lookup yields CDR1 DFQATT and CDR2 SNEGSKA (reference sequence). The CDR3 DNA is TGCAGTGCTAGATTGCAGCAGGTTTACAATGAGCAGTTCTTC. Protein: CSARLQQVYNEQFF.

This clonotype appeared many times. CDR3 nucleotides: TGCAGTGCTAGAGATCGGAGGGCTAACTATGGCTACACCTTC. This sequence encodes CSARDRRANYGYTF. V is TRBV20-1 and J is TRBJ1-2; D remains ambiguous. CDR1 DFQATT and CDR2 SNEGSKA come from the germline V gene (reference sequence). The germline V and J ends were trimmed by 0 bases and 0 bases, with 8 bases remaining between them. The CDR3 runs 14 residues.

This clonotype was detected only a few times. J is TRBJ2-7 and V is TRBV4-3; weak D call: TRBD1 (5 bases). Germline loops: CDR1 LGHNA, CDR2 YSLEER. V was clipped by 1 base and J by 7 bases, with 14 bases between them. This CDR3 has 14 residues. CDR3: CASSQAPGSKEQYF. The CDR3 DNA follows: TGCGCCAGCAGCCAAGCCCCAGGGTCCAAAGAGCAGTACTTC.

This clonotype was counted many times. This chain uses TRBV5-1 with TRBJ2-7, with D unresolved. V dropped 3 bases and J dropped 6 bases, with 13 bases sitting between them. The CDR3 length is 13 residues. Germline V gives CDR1 SGHRS, CDR2 YFSETQ. DNA of the CDR3: TGCGCCAGCAGCTGGCTGGCCACAGCCGAGCAGTACTTC. As protein: CASSWLATAEQYF.

There are many counts of this clonotype. This rearrangement joins TRBV3-1 to TRBJ1-1, with no clear D. This CDR3 is 14 amino acids long. From germline, CDR1 is LGHDT and CDR2 YNNKEL (reference sequence). V dropped 0 bases and J dropped 5 bases, with 10 bases sitting between them. This CDR3 is CASSQEGGGTEAFF. Written as DNA, the CDR3 is TGTGCCAGCAGCCAAGAGGGCGGAGGTACTGAAGCTTTCTTT.

This clonotype has a count of ten or more. The rearrangement links TRBV20-1 to TRBJ1-5, with a tentative D call TRBD1 (5 bases). Germline CDR1 is DFQATT and CDR2 is SNEGSKA (reference sequence). V was trimmed by 6 bases and J by 5 bases, leaving 14 bases between them. The CDR3 extends over 13 amino acids. CDR3 DNA: TGCAGTGCCCGGACCGGGGGGGATCAGCCCCAGCATTTT. It specifies CSARTGGDQPQHF.

At least ten counts were recorded for this clonotype. V is TRBV5-1 and J is TRBJ2-1; no definite D call. Germline loops: CDR1 SGHRS, CDR2 YFSETQ. Between the trimmed V and J ends, which lost 7 bases and 5 bases, there was a span of 16 bases. CDR3 length: 14 amino acids. Here the CDR3 DNA reads TGCGCCAGCCAAGACTCCCTGGGCCACAATGAGCAGTTCTTC. Translated, it gives CASQDSLGHNEQFF.

This clonotype was found many times. V usage is TRBV3-1 and J usage is TRBJ2-1; possibly TRBD1 for D (5 bases). V was trimmed by 1 base and J by 8 bases, leaving 15 bases between them. The V gene's germline CDR1 is LGHDT and CDR2 YNNKEL (reference sequence). This CDR3 is 15 amino acids long. In nucleotides, the CDR3 is TGTGCCAGCAGCCAAGGGGATGGCAGGGTAGATGAGCAGTTCTTC. It codes for CASSQGDGRVDEQFF.

In its sample, this clonotype was seen many times. The chain recombines TRBV6-4 with TRBJ2-1; D is uncertain. CDR3 length: 14 residues. Germline CDR1 and CDR2: MRHNA and SNTAGT. Trimming pared 0 bases from V and 8 bases from J, leaving 11 bases between. CDR3 region: CASSDSSTADEQFF. The CDR3 coding sequence is TGTGCCAGCAGTGACTCGTCAACTGCCGATGAGCAGTTCTTC.

This clonotype showed up many times. The chain's CDR3 is CASSRKASSGANVLTF. DNA for the CDR3: TGCGCCAGCAGCCGAAAAGCTAGCTCTGGGGCCAACGTCCTGACTTTC. The J gene is TRBJ2-6, the V gene TRBV4-3; D not certain. The CDR3 is made up of 16 amino acids. CDR1 LGHNA and CDR2 YSLEER come from the germline V gene. V gave up 4 bases and J gave up 0 bases, with 10 bases separating them.

The sample holds many counts of this clonotype. J is TRBJ2-1 and V is TRBV20-1, with D unresolved. The CDR3 consists of 11 residues. Trimming stripped 3 bases from V and 6 bases from J, with 6 bases between. CDR1 DFQATT and CDR2 SNEGSKA come from the germline V gene (reference sequence). CDR3 bases: TGCAGTGCTAGGTACGCCAATGAGCAGTTCTTC. Protein: CSARYANEQFF.

This clonotype was recorded many times. The chain uses TRBV12-3 or TRBV12-4 and TRBJ2-7; the match to TRBD1 covers 7 bases. The CDR3 consists of 15 residues. With 5 bases clipped from V and 5 bases from J, the junction kept 12 bases outside the gene matches. The chain's CDR3 is CASSHGTDMVNEQYF. CDR3 bases: TGTGCCAGCAGTCACGGGACAGACATGGTCAACGAGCAGTACTTC.

This clonotype came up many times. This chain connects TRBV4-1 to TRBJ2-2, with 12 bases lining up with TRBD2. Trimming at V came to 8 bases and at J to 3 bases, leaving 4 bases not matched to a gene. Looked up from germline, CDR1 is MGHRA and CDR2 is YSYEKL. This CDR3 spans 15 amino acids. This CDR3 reads CASGTSGFYTGELFF. The CDR3 DNA is TGCGCCAGCGGGACTAGCGGGTTTTACACCGGGGAGCTGTTTTTT.

The chain couples TRBV7-8 to TRBJ1-2, with D maybe TRBD1 (6 bases). Trimming pared 2 bases from V and 0 bases from J, leaving 22 bases between. The CDR3 spans 19 residues. From germline, CDR1 is SGHVS and CDR2 FQNEAQ. CDR3 loop: CASSLSLGKGDNSNYGYTF. The DNA of the CDR3 is TGTGCCAGCAGCTTATCCCTGGGGAAAGGGGACAATTCTAACTATGGCTACACCTTC.

This clonotype has a count of ten or more. The rearrangement links TRBV20-1 to TRBJ2-7; D unclear. The CDR3 length is 13 residues. The germline V gene encodes CDR1 DFQATT and CDR2 SNEGSKA (reference sequence). The CDR3 region is CSETSYGAYEQYF. CDR3 in DNA: TGCAGCGAAACCTCGTATGGAGCCTACGAGCAGTACTTC.

The chain combines TRBV7-8 with TRBJ2-1; D is perhaps TRBD2 (5 bases). This CDR3 is built from 12 residues. The germline V and J ends were trimmed by 1 base and 8 bases, with 6 bases remaining between them. Germline CDR1 reads SGHVS; CDR2 reads FQNEAQ. CDR3 in DNA: TGTGCCAGCAGCTTAGGAGGGTATGAGCAGTTCTTC. It codes for CASSLGGYEQFF.

This clonotype was seen ten or more times. The chain combines TRBV6-5 with TRBJ2-2; D unclear. There are 15 residues in the CDR3. V was trimmed by 2 bases and J by 6 bases, leaving 13 bases between them. The V gene's germline CDR1 is MNHEY and CDR2 SVGAGI. The CDR3 sequence is CASSYRVGPPGELFF. CDR3 coding DNA: TGTGCCAGCAGTTACCGGGTTGGTCCCCCCGGGGAGCTGTTTTTT.

This clonotype was picked up many times. The chain joins TRBV20-1 to TRBJ2-4; D possibly corresponds to TRBD1 (5 bases). The CDR3 sequence is 15 residues long. Germline V lookup: CDR1 DFQATT, CDR2 SNEGSKA (reference sequence). Between the trimmed V and J ends, which lost 0 bases and 0 bases, there was a span of 9 bases. CDR3 coding DNA: TGCAGTGCTAGAGATCTACAGGTAGCCAAAAACATTCAGTACTTC. Protein: CSARDLQVAKNIQYF.

This clonotype came up many times. V gene TRBV20-1 combines with J gene TRBJ2-3; maybe TRBD2 (6 bases). Germline lookup yields CDR1 DFQATT and CDR2 SNEGSKA (reference sequence). CDR3 length: 16 residues. V lost 3 bases to trimming and J lost 0 bases, with 16 bases between them. The CDR3 region has the DNA TGCAGTGCTAGCCCCCCGGGCGGGACTAGCACAGATACGCAGTATTTT. Translation: CSASPPGGTSTDTQYF.